The 8 T cell receptor beta chains reported below all come from one sample, sequenced in a study of CD8 T cells in ankylosing spondylitis (dated by TCRdb to about 2017). The method was 5' RACE. The run used an Illumina HiSeq 2500. TCRdb reprocessed the public reads (quality trimming at Q25 with fastp, clone calling with MiXCR) and kept in-frame beta chains. Each CDR3 protein gets just one entry, which takes the most common genes and DNA from the rows behind it. Here the sample has 100,000 or so distinct CDR3 sequences; around 24% occur a single time. The top ten constitute around 12% of the sample. The specimen sequenced was synovial fluid, either unsorted or a sorted T cell fraction (not recorded which). All receptors come from a male donor with ankylosing spondylitis.

This clonotype was seen a handful of times. The chain has TRBV20-1 and TRBJ2-1; tentatively, D is TRBD1 (5 bases). The CDR3 contains 14 residues. V lost 6 bases and J 5 bases, leaving 17 bases between the germline ends. Germline-derived CDR1 and CDR2 are DFQATT and SNEGSKA (reference sequence). The CDR3 reads CSAHPDSSDNEQFF. The DNA of the CDR3 is TGCAGTGCCCACCCAGACAGTTCGGACAATGAGCAGTTCTTC.

This clonotype has a count of ten or more. The V call is TRBV29-1, the J call TRBJ1-1, with TRBD1 as a possible D gene (6 bases). This CDR3 is built from 15 residues. Germline loops: CDR1 SQVTM, CDR2 ANQGSEA. V was pared by 6 bases and J by 4 bases, with 21 bases between. The CDR3 DNA reads TGCAGCGTCGGATCGTATAGGGGGGGGGGCACTGAAGCTTTCTTT. It encodes CSVGSYRGGGTEAFF.

CDR3 bases: TGCAGTGCTAGAGATCTTGTACAGAGTGGCTACACCTTC. This translates into CSARDLVQSGYTF. The chain combines TRBV20-1 with TRBJ1-2; D is unresolved. V was shortened by 0 bases and J by 7 bases, with 12 bases between the two germline ends. The length of the CDR3 is 13 residues. Germline V gene sequence: CDR1 DFQATT, CDR2 SNEGSKA (reference sequence).

This chain joins TRBV6-5 and TRBJ2-3; D assignment may be TRBD1 or TRBD2 (6 bases each). V was clipped by 0 bases and J by 1 base, with 8 bases between them. The germline gives CDR1 MNHEY, CDR2 SVGAGI. This CDR3 has 15 residues. The CDR3 reads CASSYSRGGTDTQYF. The CDR3 region has the DNA TGTGCCAGCAGTTACTCGAGGGGGGGCACAGATACGCAGTATTTT.

This clonotype appeared a few times. J is TRBJ2-4 and V is TRBV28; TRBD1 or TRBD2 may be the D gene (5 bases each). Per germline, CDR1 MDHEN and CDR2 SYDVKM. V was trimmed by 6 bases and J by 0 bases, leaving 12 bases between them. The CDR3 covers 15 residues. CDR3 loop: CASRSGALAKNIQYF. CDR3 nucleotides: TGTGCCAGCAGGTCCGGGGCCCTAGCCAAAAACATTCAGTACTTC.

This clonotype came up many times. The genes are TRBV7-2 and TRBJ1-4; 8 nucleotides agree with TRBD1. The CDR3 is made up of 15 amino acids. The junction had 4 bases not matched to a gene; V was cut back by 5 bases and J by 2 bases. Germline-derived CDR1 and CDR2 are SGHTA and FQGNSA. CDR3: CASSRRQGTNEKLFF. The DNA of the CDR3 is TGTGCCAGCAGCAGAAGACAGGGGACTAATGAAAAACTGTTTTTT.

This clonotype was detected a few times. The chain joins TRBV25-1 to TRBJ2-2; the match to TRBD1 covers 8 bases. The CDR3 spans 16 residues. Germline CDR1 is MGHDK and CDR2 is SYGVNS. The V segment lost 3 bases and the J segment 5 bases; nucleotides outside the gene matches: 8. CDR3 nucleotide sequence: TGTGCCAGCAGTGACCATAGACAGGGGATGACCGGGGAGCTGTTTTTT. Translating it yields CASSDHRQGMTGELFF.

This clonotype was seen a few times. The V gene is TRBV10-3, the J gene TRBJ2-7; 10 bases fit TRBD1. The length of the CDR3 is 14 residues. CDR1 and CDR2 (germline): ENHRY, SYGVKD. With 4 bases clipped from V and 6 bases from J, the junction kept 6 bases outside the gene matches. The CDR3 here is CAISADRGPFEQYV. CDR3 nucleotide sequence: TGTGCCATCAGTGCCGACAGGGGGCCTTTCGAGCAGTACGTC.